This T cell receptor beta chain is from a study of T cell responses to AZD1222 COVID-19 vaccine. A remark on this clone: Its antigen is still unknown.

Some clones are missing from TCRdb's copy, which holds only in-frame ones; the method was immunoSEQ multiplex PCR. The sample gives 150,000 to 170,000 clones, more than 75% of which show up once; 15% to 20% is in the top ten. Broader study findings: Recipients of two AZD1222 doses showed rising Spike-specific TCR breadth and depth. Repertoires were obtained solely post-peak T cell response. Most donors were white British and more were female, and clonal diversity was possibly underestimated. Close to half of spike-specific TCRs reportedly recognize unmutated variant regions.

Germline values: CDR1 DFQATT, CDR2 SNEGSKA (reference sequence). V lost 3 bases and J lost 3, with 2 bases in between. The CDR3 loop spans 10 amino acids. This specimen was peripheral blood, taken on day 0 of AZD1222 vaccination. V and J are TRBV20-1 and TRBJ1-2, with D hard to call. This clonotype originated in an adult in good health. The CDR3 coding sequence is TGCAGTGCTAGTTACTATGGCTACACCTTC. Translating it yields CSASYYGYTF.